Below, 15 T cell receptor beta chains from the same sample are listed, as sequenced in a study of T cells in Graves' hyperthyroidism and ophthalmopathy. Amplification of TCR beta CDR3 regions used RNA as the template. The HTBI set primed first-round TCR CDR3 RT-PCR. TCRdb reprocessed the multiplex PCR reads with MiXCR, giving one entry per CDR3 protein. Of some 440,000 distinct CDR3 sequences listed, around a sixth are singletons. Sequenced material: blood. The source is a young woman with Graves' hyperthyroidism.

The rearrangement uses TRBV20-1 and TRBJ2-2; a weak D match, TRBD2 (6 bases). CDR1 is DFQATT, CDR2 SNEGSKA, per germline (reference sequence). The CDR3 length is 13 residues. The V gene lost 1 base and the J gene lost 6 bases, with 9 bases spanning the gap. CDR3 residues: CSARGAGPGELFF. The CDR3 DNA reads TGCAGTGCTAGAGGTGCGGGGCCCGGGGAGCTGTTTTTT.

This clonotype was seen many times. The chain carries TRBV20-1 and TRBJ2-1, with 7 bases identical to TRBD2. CDR3 length: 13 amino acids. The V gene end was trimmed by 5 bases and the J gene end by 2 bases; junction bases not matched to a gene: 3. The V gene's germline CDR1 is DFQATT and CDR2 SNEGSKA (reference sequence). CDR3 bases: TGCAGTGCTGCCGGGACTACCTACAATGAGCAGTTCTTC. It translates to CSAAGTTYNEQFF.

This clonotype was counted many times. This chain uses TRBV7-9 with TRBJ1-4; possible D gene TRBD1, 5 bases. Germline V gene sequence: CDR1 SEHNR, CDR2 FQNEAQ (reference sequence). This CDR3 spans 16 amino acids. Trimming cost V 3 bases and J 7 bases, with 18 bases left between them. CDR3 nucleotides: TGTGCCAGCAGCTTTAGGGAGGGACGGAAACTTGAAAAACTGTTTTTT. This translates into CASSFREGRKLEKLFF.

This clonotype was counted only a few times. The chain employs TRBV4-2 and TRBJ1-5; TRBD1 aligns across 12 bases. V lost 1 base to trimming and J lost 6 bases; unmatched junction nucleotides: 10. CDR1 and CDR2 (germline): LGHNA, YNFKEQ. This CDR3 comprises 18 residues. This chain's CDR3 is CASSQVGPGTGGGQPQHF. The CDR3 nucleotides are TGTGCCAGCAGCCAAGTAGGCCCAGGGACAGGGGGCGGTCAGCCCCAGCATTTT.

The sample holds many counts of this clonotype. This chain connects TRBV28 to TRBJ2-1; D unresolved. Germline V lookup: CDR1 MDHEN, CDR2 SYDVKM. V dropped 8 bases and J dropped 0 bases, with 14 bases sitting between them. The CDR3 has 15 residues. The CDR3 nucleotides are TGTGCCAGCCAGTCGCGGAAAACCTCCTACAATGAGCAGTTCTTC. Translation: CASQSRKTSYNEQFF.

This clonotype appeared many times. This chain uses TRBV7-9 with TRBJ2-1, with D unclear. Germline V CDR1 and CDR2: SEHNR, FQNEAQ (reference sequence). V lost 5 bases, J lost 7 bases, and 12 bases lay in between. The CDR3 consists of 13 residues. CDR3 DNA sequence: TGTGCCAGCAGCCCGGTGGCTGGTAATGAGCAGTTCTTC. Its protein product is CASSPVAGNEQFF.

The table lists this clonotype with a few counts. The chain recombines TRBV28 with TRBJ2-1; possible D gene TRBD1, 5 bases. This CDR3 spans 13 amino acids. Germline assignment: CDR1 MDHEN and CDR2 SYDVKM. Trimming stripped 1 base from V and 8 bases from J, with 9 bases between. CDR3 in amino acids: CASSLSGHYEQFF. For the CDR3, the DNA is TGTGCCAGCAGTTTATCTGGACATTATGAGCAGTTCTTC.

The chain has TRBV6-6 and TRBJ2-2; TRBD2 matches at 7 bases. The V segment lost 0 bases and the J segment 4 bases; nucleotides outside the gene matches: 8. Germline loops: CDR1 MNHNY, CDR2 SVGAGI (reference sequence). The length of the CDR3 is 17 residues. CDR3 DNA sequence: TGTGCCAGCAGTTACTCGAGGCTAGCGGTTGTCACCGGGGAGCTGTTTTTT. Its translation is CASSYSRLAVVTGELFF.

This clonotype was counted a single time. The chain is built from TRBV10-3 and TRBJ2-2; D perhaps matches TRBD1 (6 bases). This CDR3 spans 16 amino acids. V lost 3 bases and J 5 bases, leaving 16 bases between the germline ends. CDR1 and CDR2 from the germline V gene are ENHRY and SYGVKD. This CDR3 is CAISDSTGPWTGELFF. The DNA of the CDR3 is TGTGCCATCAGTGACTCGACAGGCCCTTGGACCGGGGAGCTGTTTTTT.

This clonotype was recorded many times. The chain couples TRBV3-1 to TRBJ1-6; D is perhaps TRBD1 (5 bases). The length of the CDR3 is 15 residues. Germline V gene lookup returns CDR1 LGHDT and CDR2 YNNKEL (reference sequence). Trimming removed 1 base at V and 9 bases at J, with 13 bases between. The CDR3, as DNA: TGTGCCAGCAGCCAAGTAGCGGGGGACGGTTCACCCCTCCACTTT. Protein sequence: CASSQVAGDGSPLHF.

In this sample, this clonotype turned up a few times. The chain recombines TRBV7-8 with TRBJ1-5; the match to TRBD1 covers 9 bases. Germline trimming cut 5 bases from V and 5 bases from J; bases unmatched to any gene: 4. Germline assignment: CDR1 SGHVS and CDR2 FQNEAQ. This CDR3 is built from 14 residues. CDR3 in DNA: TGTGCCAGCAGCGTACGACAGGGGGATCAGCCCCAGCATTTT. It encodes CASSVRQGDQPQHF.

The chain links TRBV4-1 to TRBJ1-4; 8 bases are a match to TRBD1. In germline, CDR1 is MGHRA, CDR2 YSYEKL. V shed 0 bases and J 11 bases; nucleotides not matched to a gene: 8. This CDR3 is 15 amino acids long. In DNA form, the CDR3 reads TGCGCCAGCAGCCAAGAGGGGAGACAGGGGTGGAAACTGTTTTTT. It specifies CASSQEGRQGWKLFF.

V and J are TRBV24-1 and TRBJ2-2; D remains ambiguous. Germline V gene data show CDR1 as KGHDR and CDR2 as SFDVKD. V was clipped by 6 bases and J by 6 bases, with 13 bases between them. This CDR3 comprises 14 residues. The CDR3 coding sequence is TGTGCCACCAGTTTGGGGTTGTCATCCGGGGAGCTGTTTTTT. Protein sequence: CATSLGLSSGELFF.

This clonotype was observed a handful of times. One base away lies a much larger clone, so this may be a sequencing read error. This chain connects TRBV12-3 or TRBV12-4 to TRBJ2-7; tentatively, D is TRBD1 (5 bases). This CDR3 contains 15 residues. The CDR3 DNA follows: TGTGCCAGCAGGCAAAGGGGCGCAGCAACCTACGAGCGGTACTTC. Translating gives CASRQRGAATYERYF.

This clonotype has ten or more counts. The chain uses TRBV12-3 or TRBV12-4 and TRBJ1-5; D is undetermined. V dropped 5 bases and J dropped 7 bases, with 18 bases sitting between them. The CDR3 has 15 amino acids. CDR3 sequence reads: CASSPPSRAEQPQHF. CDR3 nucleotide sequence: TGTGCCAGCAGTCCTCCCTCTCGGGCAGAGCAGCCCCAGCATTTT.